Listed below are T cell receptor beta chains from one sample, sequenced in a study of cytomegalovirus exposure and HLA in healthy donors. The protocol was immunoSEQ multiplex PCR, while the TCRdb copy is restricted to in-frame clones and leaves out a portion. The table shows fewer than 90,000 clones, with about 96% occurring only once. Sequencing input: PBMCs. Source of these receptors: a man between 18 and 35 years old in good health and CMV-seropositive. CDR3s include the opening cysteine and the closing phenylalanine or tryptophan. The order of the fields is D gene, J gene, V gene, clone size, CDR3 DNA, CDR3 protein. A D gene is named only where the DNA matches it firmly. Clone size is given for some rows only: seen once, a few or many times, or a class if the clone is expanded.

TRBD1,TRBJ1-1,TRBV5-1,NA,TGCGCCAGCAGCCTAGACAGGGCTAACACTGAAGCTTTCTTT,CASSLDRANTEAFF
TRBD2,TRBJ2-1,TRBV9,NA,TGTGCCAGCAGCACCTCCCCTGGGGGACTAGCGGGTGAGCAGTTCTTC,CASSTSPGGLAGEQFF
TRBD1,TRBJ2-1,TRBV5-1,NA,TGCGCCAGCAGCTCCAGGACAGGGGGCGAGGATGAGCAGTTCTTC,CASSSRTGGEDEQFF
NA,TRBJ1-1,TRBV6-5,once,TGTGCCAGCGCCACGGGGGACGGGAACACTGAAGCTTTCTTT,CASATGDGNTEAFF
NA,TRBJ1-2,TRBV6-5,NA,TGTGCCAGCAGTTACGGGGGCAACTATGGCTACACCTTC,CASSYGGNYGYTF
TRBD1,TRBJ2-1,TRBV10-2,NA,TGCGCCAGCGACCGGACAGGGGATGAGCAGTTCTTC,CASDRTGDEQFF
NA,TRBJ1-1,TRBV5-1,NA,TGCGCCAGCAGCTCAGGTTTGGGAGCTTTCTTT,CASSSGLGAFF
TRBD1,TRBJ2-5,TRBV25-1,NA,TGTGCCAGCAATTCGGTTGGGGACAGGCAATATCCCCAAGAGACCCAGTACTTC,CASNSVGDRQYPQETQYF
NA,TRBJ2-7,TRBV4-1,NA,TGCGCCAGCAGCCAGGGTAACCGGTGGGACTCGACCTACGAGCAGTACTTC,CASSQGNRWDSTYEQYF
NA,TRBJ2-3,TRBV30,NA,TGTGCCTGGAGTAGGGGCAGGGGTTTCACAGATACGCAGTATTTT,CAWSRGRGFTDTQYF
TRBD1,TRBJ2-5,TRBV7-2,NA,TGTGCCAGCAGCTTAGCCAACAGGGGGCGAGTGTGGGCTAGCGACACTCAAGAGACCCAGTACTTC,CASSLANRGRVWASDTQETQYF
NA,TRBJ1-2,TRBV7-9,NA,TGTGCCAGCAGCGGTAGTGATTTGGGCTACACCTTC,CASSGSDLGYTF
TRBD2,TRBJ2-6,TRBV6-1,NA,TGTGCCAGCATAAGGGAGGGTACTGGGGCCAACGTCCTGACTTTC,CASIREGTGANVLTF
NA,TRBJ1-1,TRBV14,NA,TGTGCCAGCAGCCAACAGGGGTTGCTGGGCACTGAAGCTTTCTTT,CASSQQGLLGTEAFF
TRBD2,TRBJ2-7,TRBV7-9,NA,TGTGCCAGCAGCCTCGGACTAGCGGGAGAGCAGTACTTC,CASSLGLAGEQYF
TRBD2,TRBJ2-1,TRBV13,few,TGTGCCAGCAGCCACGGGCGGGGGACCGACAATGAGCAGTTCTTC,CASSHGRGTDNEQFF
NA,TRBJ2-1,TRBV21-1,NA,TGTGCCAGCAGCCAAAGGGGAGCGGGAGGGGACAATGAGCAGTTCTTC,CASSQRGAGGDNEQFF
TRBD1,TRBJ2-7,TRBV7-7,NA,TGTGCTAGCAGCCCCATCCGGACAGGGGGCGGCGAGCAGTACTTC,CASSPIRTGGGEQYF
NA,TRBJ1-5,TRBV5-5,NA,TGTGCCAGCAGCCCCGGGCAGGGGCGGCTCCTCTATAGCAATCAGCCCCAGCATTTT,CASSPGQGRLLYSNQPQHF
TRBD2,TRBJ2-4,TRBV11-2,NA,TGTGCCAGCAGCTTAACAACTCCTAGCGGGGTAGCCAAAAACATTCAGTACTTC,CASSLTTPSGVAKNIQYF
NA,TRBJ2-3,TRBV7-9,NA,TGTGCCAGCAGCTTAGCCCGGCTAGCGTTCACAGATACGCAGTATTTT,CASSLARLAFTDTQYF
NA,TRBJ2-7,TRBV10-1,NA,TGCGCCAGCAGCGACTGGAACTACGAGCAGTACTTC,CASSDWNYEQYF
NA,TRBJ1-1,TRBV4-1,NA,TGCGCCAGCAGCCCCGGCACGGCGGGAGTGAACACTGAAGCTTTCTTT,CASSPGTAGVNTEAFF
NA,TRBJ1-1,TRBV6-5,NA,TGTGCCAGCAGTTACTCGATGGTGAGCATGAACACTGAAGCTTTCTTT,CASSYSMVSMNTEAFF
TRBD1,TRBJ2-3,TRBV9,NA,TGTGCCAGCAGCGTCACAGGGGTTATGACAGATACGCAGTATTTT,CASSVTGVMTDTQYF
TRBD2,TRBJ2-1,TRBV7-9,once,TGTGCCAGCAGCTCTAGGGTAGCGGGAGAGACCAACAATGAGCAGTTCTTC,CASSSRVAGETNNEQFF
TRBD1,TRBJ2-2,TRBV5-1,once,TGCGCCAGCAGGTTACAGGGGTCGTACACCGGGGAGCTGTTTTTT,CASRLQGSYTGELFF
TRBD1,TRBJ1-5,TRBV4-1,NA,TGCGCCAGCAGCCATACGGGACAGGGCAGTCAGCCCCAGCATTTT,CASSHTGQGSQPQHF
TRBD1,TRBJ1-2,TRBV9,NA,TGTGCCAGCAGCGTATCCGGGACAGAGGATGGCTACACCTTC,CASSVSGTEDGYTF
TRBD1,TRBJ1-5,TRBV5-8,once,TGTGCCAGCAGCTGGGGGCAGGGGGCAGGTCAGCCCCAGCATTTT,CASSWGQGAGQPQHF
TRBD2,TRBJ2-2,TRBV11-3,NA,TGTGCCAGCGGAGTTGGGGCGGGAGATCTGGCTGGGACCGGGGAGCTGTTTTTT,CASGVGAGDLAGTGELFF
NA,TRBJ1-2,TRBV28,NA,TGTGCCTCAAGGGACAACGTATATGGCTACACCTTC,CASRDNVYGYTF
TRBD2,TRBJ2-1,TRBV30,NA,TGTGCCTTCTCGACTAGCGGGATTTACAATGAGCAGTTCTTC,CAFSTSGIYNEQFF
NA,TRBJ1-1,TRBV5-1,once,TGCGCCAGCAGCTCTGGACACTATCGCACTGAAGCTTTCTTT,CASSSGHYRTEAFF
NA,TRBJ1-2,TRBV29-1,NA,TGCAGCGTCGGGGGGCCGGAATTGGGCTACACCTTC,CSVGGPELGYTF
NA,TRBJ2-5,TRBV5-5,NA,TGTGCCAGCAGCCCCCATTGGTATTTAGCAGAGACCCAGTACTTC,CASSPHWYLAETQYF
TRBD2,TRBJ2-7,TRBV5-1,NA,TGCGCCAGCAGCCCGGGACTAGCGGGGCGTTCCTACGAGCAGTACTTC,CASSPGLAGRSYEQYF
NA,TRBJ2-7,TRBV10-2,NA,TGCGCCAGCAGTGAAGTAGGCGGCTCCTACGAGCAGTATTTC,CASSEVGGSYEQYF
TRBD1,TRBJ1-1,TRBV11-3,NA,TGTGCCAGCAGCTCAAACCGGGACAGGGAAGCTTTCTTT,CASSSNRDREAFF
NA,TRBJ2-3,TRBV5-1,NA,TGCGCCAGCAGAGTAGCGGGCACAGATACGCAGTATTTT,CASRVAGTDTQYF
TRBD1,TRBJ1-2,TRBV10-3,NA,TGTGCCATCAGTGAGCTAGGGGGCGCTAACTATGGCTACACCTTC,CAISELGGANYGYTF